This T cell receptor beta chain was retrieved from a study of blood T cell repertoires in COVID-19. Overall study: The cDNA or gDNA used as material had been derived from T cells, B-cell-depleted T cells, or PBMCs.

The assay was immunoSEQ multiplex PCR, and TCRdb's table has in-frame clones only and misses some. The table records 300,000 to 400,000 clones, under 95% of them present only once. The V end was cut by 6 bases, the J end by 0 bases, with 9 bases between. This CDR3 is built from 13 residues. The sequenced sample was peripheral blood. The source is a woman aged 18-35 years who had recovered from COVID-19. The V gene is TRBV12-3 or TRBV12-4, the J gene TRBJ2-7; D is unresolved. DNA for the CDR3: TGTGCCAGCAGCCTTAAACTCTCCTACGAGCAGTACGTC. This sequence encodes CASSLKLSYEQYV.